Only a few counts were recorded for the clone carrying this TCR beta chain. The antigen remains unidentified. The study left out patients who had uncontrolled infection, other autoimmune disease, pregnancy or lactation. RNA transcripts gave rise to amplified TCR beta CDR3 regions. In the first-round RT-PCR of the TCR CDR3, the HTBI primer set was used. Each CDR3 protein gets one entry after TCRdb re-called the multiplex PCR reads with MiXCR. This sample yields around 700,000 distinct CDR3 sequences, of which 15% to 20% are seen a single time; roughly a sixth belongs to the top ten. This CDR3 is 16 amino acids long. Germline CDR1 is SGHVS and CDR2 is FQNEAQ. Germline trimming cut 4 bases from V and 7 bases from J; bases unmatched to any gene: 12. The data are from a study of T cells in Graves' hyperthyroidism and ophthalmopathy. For the study at large: Pretreatment peripheral blood was obtained at initial diagnosis.

Study-wide results and limits: In blood, most of the thyroid clonotypes expanded above 0.001 were also present. A model using 13 V-J features told ophthalmopathy apart from stable hyperthyroidism.

The receptor's source is a woman in her forties or fifties with Graves' hyperthyroidism that later progressed to Graves' ophthalmopathy. Sequences were obtained from blood. The genes are TRBV7-8 and TRBJ2-1; 8 nucleotides align to TRBD1. The CDR3 DNA follows: TGTGCCAGCAGCTCGCCGGGACAGGTCTGGAGGAATGAGCAGTTCTTC. Protein: CASSSPGQVWRNEQFF.